The rows below give T cell receptor beta chains drawn from one sample of a study of shared clonotypes between healthy human individuals. Only in-frame clones appear in the TCRdb table, and some are missing; sequencing was by immunoSEQ multiplex PCR. The table shows some 2.1 million clones, with 95% occurring only once. Material for sequencing was naive CD4+ T cells sorted from blood. These receptors were collected from a man aged 18 to 35 in good health. Both conserved end residues are part of each CDR3. The D gene is left open where the match is weak. Rows may omit the clone size; those that give it use once, few, many or a size class.

length: 13
J: TRBJ1-1
size: -
D: -
V: TRBV5-4
DNA: TGTGCCAGCAGCGAACAGGGTGGCACTGAAGCTTTCTTT
CDR3: CASSEQGGTEAFF

length: 15
J: TRBJ2-2
size: -
D: -
V: TRBV27
DNA: TGTGCCAGCAGTCTACAGACTACCAACACCGGGGAGCTGTTTTTT
CDR3: CASSLQTTNTGELFF

length: 16
J: TRBJ2-3
size: -
D: TRBD2
V: TRBV10-1
DNA: TGCGCCAGCAGTGAGGGCCTAGCGGGGGGGTCAGATACGCAGTATTTT
CDR3: CASSEGLAGGSDTQYF

length: 15
J: TRBJ1-6
size: few
D: TRBD1
V: TRBV10-3
DNA: TGTGCCATCAGTATGGGACAGGGGGAAAATTCACCCCTCCACTTT
CDR3: CAISMGQGENSPLHF

length: 13
J: TRBJ2-3
size: -
D: TRBD1
V: TRBV6-4
DNA: TGTGCCAGCAGCCCACAGGGGTCGGATACGCAGTATTTT
CDR3: CASSPQGSDTQYF

length: 15
J: TRBJ1-2
size: -
D: -
V: TRBV6-1
DNA: TGTGCCAGCAGTGAAGAGATGGGGCGGAACTATGGCTACACCTTC
CDR3: CASSEEMGRNYGYTF

length: 15
J: TRBJ2-1
size: -
D: TRBD1
V: TRBV6-5
DNA: TGTGCCAGCAGTTCCCTGGGGGGACAGGACAATGAGCAGTTCTTC
CDR3: CASSSLGGQDNEQFF

length: 13
J: TRBJ2-3
size: -
D: -
V: TRBV10-1
DNA: TGCGCCAGCATTTTCCGAAGCACAGATACGCAGTATTTT
CDR3: CASIFRSTDTQYF

length: 15
J: TRBJ2-3
size: -
D: TRBD1
V: TRBV5-1
DNA: TGCGCCAGCAGCTTGGGGGGACAGTACACAGATACGCAGTATTTT
CDR3: CASSLGGQYTDTQYF

length: 12
J: TRBJ1-1
size: -
D: -
V: TRBV29-1
DNA: TGCAGCTTTGCTCGTTTGAACACTGAAGCTTTCTTT
CDR3: CSFARLNTEAFF

length: 16
J: TRBJ2-7
size: -
D: -
V: TRBV11-2
DNA: TGTGCCAGCAGCTATTACCGGGACAAAGGCTTCTACGAGCAGTACTTC
CDR3: CASSYYRDKGFYEQYF

length: 15
J: TRBJ2-3
size: -
D: TRBD2
V: TRBV10-2
DNA: TGCGCCAGCAGCCCGTCGGGGGGTTGGACAGATACGCAGTATTTT
CDR3: CASSPSGGWTDTQYF

length: 16
J: TRBJ1-4
size: -
D: -
V: TRBV28
DNA: TGTGCCAGCAGTTCGTCCCCGGGACAAAAAGGTGAAAAACTGTTTTTT
CDR3: CASSSSPGQKGEKLFF

length: 15
J: TRBJ2-3
size: -
D: -
V: TRBV11-2
DNA: TGTGCCAGCAGCCCGGGGACGGTATACACAGATACGCAGTATTTT
CDR3: CASSPGTVYTDTQYF

length: 15
J: TRBJ1-2
size: -
D: TRBD1
V: TRBV6-1
DNA: TGTGCCAGCAGCGCCGGGACAGATACATTCTATGGCTACACCTTC
CDR3: CASSAGTDTFYGYTF

length: 11
J: TRBJ1-1
size: -
D: TRBD1
V: TRBV6-5
DNA: TGTGCCAGCAGCCGACAGGGAGGAGCTTTCTTT
CDR3: CASSRQGGAFF

length: 13
J: TRBJ2-7
size: -
D: TRBD1
V: TRBV9
DNA: TGTGCCAGCAGTCAGACAGGGGGCTACGAGCAGTACTTC
CDR3: CASSQTGGYEQYF

length: 14
J: TRBJ2-3
size: -
D: -
V: TRBV6-5
DNA: TGTGCCAGCACCCTCAGCTGGGGGACAGATACGCAGTATTTT
CDR3: CASTLSWGTDTQYF

length: 15
J: TRBJ2-3
size: -
D: TRBD1
V: TRBV7-2
DNA: TGTGCCAGCAGCTTAGCTAGGGACAGAACCGATACGCAGTATTTT
CDR3: CASSLARDRTDTQYF

length: 14
J: TRBJ2-5
size: once
D: TRBD1
V: TRBV5-1
DNA: TGCGCCAGCAGCTTGGGGGACAGGGAGGAGACCCAGTACTTC
CDR3: CASSLGDREETQYF

length: 13
J: TRBJ1-2
size: once
D: -
V: TRBV11-2
DNA: TGTGCCAGCAGCCTAAGTGACAACTATGGCTACACCTTC
CDR3: CASSLSDNYGYTF

length: 13
J: TRBJ1-2
size: -
D: -
V: TRBV5-1
DNA: TGCGCCAGCAGCTGGGCAGGGTCTGATGGCTACACCTTC
CDR3: CASSWAGSDGYTF

length: 11
J: TRBJ2-7
size: -
D: -
V: TRBV28
DNA: TGTGCCAGCAGTCTAGGATACGAGCAGTACTTC
CDR3: CASSLGYEQYF

length: 14
J: TRBJ2-7
size: -
D: -
V: TRBV29-1
DNA: TGCAGCGTTGGGAGGACACTCTTAGCCTACGAGCAGTACTTC
CDR3: CSVGRTLLAYEQYF

length: 14
J: TRBJ2-7
size: -
D: -
V: TRBV28
DNA: TGTGCCATCCAGGGGCAGGAAAGCTCCTACGAGCAGTACTTC
CDR3: CAIQGQESSYEQYF

length: 16
J: TRBJ2-7
size: -
D: TRBD2
V: TRBV7-2
DNA: TGTGCCAGCAGCTCGAGACTAGCGGCAGTCTCCTACGAGCAGTACTTC
CDR3: CASSSRLAAVSYEQYF

length: 15
J: TRBJ2-7
size: -
D: -
V: TRBV6-6
DNA: TGTGCCAGCAGTTACGTGGCAGGAACACCCTACGAGCAGTACTTC
CDR3: CASSYVAGTPYEQYF

length: 14
J: TRBJ1-1
size: -
D: -
V: TRBV7-3
DNA: TGTGCCAGCAGCGGGCTAGGGGGATCCGCTGAAGCTTTCTTT
CDR3: CASSGLGGSAEAFF

length: 15
J: TRBJ1-1
size: once
D: -
V: TRBV10-3
DNA: TGTGCCATCAGTGACCCACAGGGTCTAGGGACTGAAGCTTTCTTT
CDR3: CAISDPQGLGTEAFF

length: 15
J: TRBJ2-1
size: -
D: TRBD2
V: TRBV15
DNA: TGTGCCACCAGCAGAAATCGGGCGGGAGTAGAGGAGCAGTTCTTC
CDR3: CATSRNRAGVEEQFF

length: 16
J: TRBJ2-1
size: -
D: TRBD2
V: TRBV7-2
DNA: TGTGCCAGCAGCTTACGCTCCGGGACTAAATCATCTGAGCAGTTCTTC
CDR3: CASSLRSGTKSSEQFF

length: 15
J: TRBJ1-5
size: few
D: -
V: TRBV6-1
DNA: TGTGCCAGCAGCCCGGGGGACGGAGGTAGATCGCCCCAGCATTTT
CDR3: CASSPGDGGRSPQHF

length: 16
J: TRBJ2-2
size: -
D: -
V: TRBV7-3
DNA: TGTGCCAGCAGCCCGGGGGTGGACGCGAACACCGGGGAGCTGTTTTTT
CDR3: CASSPGVDANTGELFF

length: 15
J: TRBJ2-2
size: -
D: -
V: TRBV10-1
DNA: TGCGCCAGCAGTTCAGACGGGGGGAACACCGGGGAGCTGTTTTTT
CDR3: CASSSDGGNTGELFF

length: 14
J: TRBJ1-1
size: -
D: -
V: TRBV19
DNA: TGTGCCAGTAGTATCGGCCGCCTGAACACTGAAGCTTTCTTT
CDR3: CASSIGRLNTEAFF

length: 20
J: TRBJ2-5
size: once
D: -
V: TRBV21-1
DNA: TGTGCCAGCAGCGGCGCCTTAGGACTAGCGGGGGGCCCGTCGTGGGAGACCCAGTACTTC
CDR3: CASSGALGLAGGPSWETQYF

length: 13
J: TRBJ2-7
size: -
D: -
V: TRBV6-1
DNA: TGTGCCAGCAGTGTGGAGACTTCCTACGAGCAGTACTTC
CDR3: CASSVETSYEQYF

length: 13
J: TRBJ2-1
size: -
D: TRBD1
V: TRBV6-1
DNA: TGTGCCAGCAGTATCTACAGGGGGTCTGAGCAGTTCTTC
CDR3: CASSIYRGSEQFF

length: 16
J: TRBJ1-2
size: -
D: -
V: TRBV5-1
DNA: TGCGCCAGCAGCTTCAACCGGGACACAAAGAACTATGGCTACACCTTC
CDR3: CASSFNRDTKNYGYTF

length: 16
J: TRBJ2-2
size: -
D: TRBD2
V: TRBV10-1
DNA: TGCGCCAGCAGTTCCCGAGCGGGAGTAGGGTCCGGGGAGCTGTTTTTT
CDR3: CASSSRAGVGSGELFF

length: 17
J: TRBJ1-6
size: -
D: -
V: TRBV25-1
DNA: TGTGCCAGCAGTGCTTCCGCCGGGAGTGAAGATAATTCACCCCTCCACTTT
CDR3: CASSASAGSEDNSPLHF

length: 14
J: TRBJ1-4
size: -
D: TRBD1
V: TRBV6-1
DNA: TGTGCCAGCAGCACAGGGGTCGCGCAGGGAAAACTGTTTTTT
CDR3: CASSTGVAQGKLFF